This TCR beta chain emerged from a study of blood T cell repertoires in COVID-19. Study-level background: Both acute and convalescent COVID-19 samples were obtained from the United States, Italy and Spain. PBMCs, B-cell-depleted T cells, or T cells were the source of the cDNA or gDNA that made up the material.

Original handling: Using reference gene primer amplification, nucleated cell counts were estimated. The method was immunoSEQ multiplex PCR; TCRdb's version includes in-frame clones alone and lacks a portion of them. The D gene and trimming were derived from the DNA, and the V and J assignments and clone size from that table. The sample has about 8,700 clones; less than 90% are singletons. This CDR3 region has 15 residues. V gave up 5 bases and J gave up 7 bases; unmatched junction bases: 11. Germline CDR1 LNHDA, CDR2 SQIVND (reference sequence). The chain uses TRBV19 and TRBJ2-1; TRBD1 matches 7 bases. The clonotype originates from a human donor with active COVID-19. The donor label of this sample is uncertain. Sequenced: peripheral blood. CDR3 amino acids: CASSPNRGPWNEQFF. The DNA for the CDR3 is TGTGCCAGTAGTCCCAACAGGGGTCCTTGGAATGAGCAGTTCTTC.